Listed below are T cell receptor beta chains from one sample, sequenced in a study of blood T cell repertoires in COVID-19. The assay was immunoSEQ multiplex PCR, and TCRdb's table has in-frame clones only and misses some. The sample holds a few hundred thousand clones, 75% to 90% seen once. Sequences were obtained from PBMCs or T cells enriched from blood (not recorded which). These receptors were collected from a woman aged 30 to 39 who had recovered from COVID-19. CDR3s include the opening cysteine and the closing phenylalanine or tryptophan. A D gene is named only where the DNA matches it firmly. For some rows the clone size is stated as once, few or many, or as a class when expanded; others skip it.

clone_size d_call j_call v_call cdr3_nt cdr3_aa
- - TRBJ1-1 TRBV28 TGTGCCAGCAGTTTAGGAGGCTACGAAATCTTTGAAGCTTTCTTT CASSLGGYEIFEAFF
- - TRBJ2-1 TRBV19 TGTGCCAGTAGCACCGGGATCGTAGAGCAGTTCTTC CASSTGIVEQFF
- - TRBJ1-2 TRBV19 TGTGCCAGTAGTATAGGGGGCAGGAGCTATGGCTACACCTTC CASSIGGRSYGYTF
once - TRBJ1-3 TRBV6-6 TGTGCCAGCGGGCGGGAAGTGAGGTCTGGAAACACCATATATTTT CASGREVRSGNTIYF
- TRBD2 TRBJ2-1 TRBV29-1 TGCAGCGCCAGGGGGACTAGCGGGGTGGTGCGTGAGCAGTTCTTC CSARGTSGVVREQFF
- TRBD1 TRBJ1-2 TRBV6-5 TGTGCCAGCAGTTCTGGACAGGGCAACTATGGCTACACCTTC CASSSGQGNYGYTF
- TRBD1 TRBJ2-3 TRBV18 TGTGCCAGCTCACCAACCGGGACAGACACAGATACGCAGTATTTT CASSPTGTDTDTQYF
- TRBD1 TRBJ1-2 TRBV20-1 TGCAGTGCTAGTCAGGGGGCGCGGGACTATGGCTACACCTTC CSASQGARDYGYTF
- - TRBJ1-2 TRBV30 TGTGCCTGGAGTGTGCCCAAGTTAGCTAACTATGGCTACACCTTC CAWSVPKLANYGYTF
- - TRBJ2-7 TRBV6-5 TGTGCCAGCAGTTACTCGGTAGGACAGTTCTCCTACGAGCAGTACTTC CASSYSVGQFSYEQYF
- - TRBJ1-1 TRBV9 TGTGCCAGCAGCCCTGAGGAGAGACTGAACACTGAAGCTTTCTTT CASSPEERLNTEAFF
- TRBD1 TRBJ2-1 TRBV6-5 TGTGCCAGCAGCATAAGACAGGGGGAGGGTGAGCAGTTCTTC CASSIRQGEGEQFF
- - TRBJ2-7 TRBV27 TGTGCCAGCAGTTTTAGGGGTTACGAGCAGTACTTC CASSFRGYEQYF
- - TRBJ1-5 TRBV28 TGTGCCAGCAGGGGCCTGGACAGCATCAATCAGCCCCAGCATTTT CASRGLDSINQPQHF
few - TRBJ2-7 TRBV7-2 TGTGCCAGCAGCTTAGTCGGGGGGCGCGTTTCCTACGAGCAGTACTTC CASSLVGGRVSYEQYF
- TRBD1 TRBJ1-1 TRBV3-1/TRBV3-2 TGTGCCAGCAGCCCCTCCCGATGGACAGGGTTGTTGAGTAACACTGAAGCTTTCTTT CASSPSRWTGLLSNTEAFF
- - TRBJ2-5 TRBV5-6 TGTGCCAGCAGCTTGGGGGCAGGGGAGACCCAGTACTTC CASSLGAGETQYF
once TRBD1 TRBJ1-5 TRBV28 TGTGCCAGCAGTTTAGGACAGGGACCTTATAGCAATCAGCCCCAGCATTTT CASSLGQGPYSNQPQHF
- TRBD2 TRBJ2-1 TRBV28 TGTGCCAGCGGGCTAGCGGGGGGGTACAATGAGCAGTTCTTC CASGLAGGYNEQFF
- - TRBJ1-4 TRBV5-4 TGTGCCAGCAGCTTGGATGCGGGGCGGCTGTTTTTT CASSLDAGRLFF
- - TRBJ1-1 TRBV2 TGTGCCAGCGGCGAAGGACAGCTAGAAGCTTTCTTT CASGEGQLEAFF
few - TRBJ1-5 TRBV7-9 TGTGCCAGCAGCTTTGTTGAGGGAGAGGGATCCTTGGGCAATCAGCCCCAGCATTTT CASSFVEGEGSLGNQPQHF
- - TRBJ1-4 TRBV28 TGTGCCAGCAGTTCCCCAGAAACAACTAATGAAAAACTGTTTTTT CASSSPETTNEKLFF
- TRBD1 TRBJ1-1 TRBV28 TGTGCCAGCGCCACCCCGGGGCAGGGGGATATAGAAGCTTTCTTT CASATPGQGDIEAFF
- TRBD2 TRBJ2-2 TRBV5-1 TGCGCCAGCAGCCTAGAGCCCGGGAGGGCCGTCTTCCCCGGGGAGCTGTTTTTT CASSLEPGRAVFPGELFF
- TRBD2 TRBJ2-3 TRBV5-1 TGCGCCAGCAGCTTAATTGGGGCTAGCGGGGGCCTCCACACAGATACGCAGTATTTT CASSLIGASGGLHTDTQYF
- - TRBJ2-7 TRBV3-1/TRBV3-2 TGTGCCAGCAGCCCCGCCGGAGGGATCGACGAGCAGTACTTC CASSPAGGIDEQYF
- - TRBJ1-4 TRBV7-9 TGTGCCAGCAGCTTAGCTCTGGAGGTTTTGGATGAAAAACTGTTTTTT CASSLALEVLDEKLFF
once TRBD1 TRBJ2-5 TRBV5-1 TGCGCCAGCAGCCCCGGACAGGAACAAGAGACCCAGTACTTC CASSPGQEQETQYF
- TRBD2 TRBJ2-7 TRBV18 TGTGCCAGCTCACCACTGAGGCGGCGGGAGGGCCCGCGCGAGCAGTACTTC CASSPLRRREGPREQYF
- - TRBJ2-7 TRBV19 TGTGCCAGTAGCATCGCGGTCTCCTACGAGCAGTACTTC CASSIAVSYEQYF
many TRBD1 TRBJ1-1 TRBV28 TGTGCCAGCAGCATTTCAGGGGGTGGGAACACTGAAGCTTTCTTT CASSISGGGNTEAFF
- TRBD1 TRBJ1-1 TRBV2 TGTGCCAGCAGTGTCACAGGACAGGGCGAAGCTTTCTTT CASSVTGQGEAFF
- TRBD1 TRBJ1-6 TRBV19 TGTGCCAGTAGTGGGACAGGGGTTAATTCACCCCTCCACTTT CASSGTGVNSPLHF
- - TRBJ1-1 TRBV5-8 TGTGCCAGCAGCCTGTCAGAGAACACTGAAGCTTTCTTT CASSLSENTEAFF
once TRBD2 TRBJ2-7 TRBV9 TGTGCCAGCAGCGACACTCCGGCGGGAGCACCCTCCTACGAGCAGTACTTC CASSDTPAGAPSYEQYF
- TRBD1 TRBJ2-7 TRBV11-2 TGTGCCAGCAGCTATCGGACAGGGCCCTACGAGCAGTACTTC CASSYRTGPYEQYF
- TRBD2 TRBJ2-3 TRBV4-2 TGTGCCAGCAGCCAAGATGGGCTAGCGGGGGCCGAGAGGGCAGATACGCAGTATTTT CASSQDGLAGAERADTQYF
- - TRBJ2-2 TRBV14 TGTGCCAGCAGCCAAGTAACTGCGGGTGTCGGGGAGCTGTTTTTT CASSQVTAGVGELFF
once TRBD1 TRBJ1-1 TRBV29-1 TGCAGCGCTTCGTATTCCGGGACAGGGTTTGCTGAAGCTTTCTTT CSASYSGTGFAEAFF
- - TRBJ1-4 TRBV9 TGTGCCAGCAGCGTAGACTCGTTAGGAACAGTTGGAGGCCCAAATGAAAAACTGTTTTTT CASSVDSLGTVGGPNEKLFF
once TRBD2 TRBJ2-7 TRBV3-1/TRBV3-2 TGTGCCAGCAGCCAGTGGACTAGCGGGAGGAACGAGCAGTACTTC CASSQWTSGRNEQYF
- TRBD1 TRBJ1-5 TRBV28 TGTGCCAGCAGTTTCGACAGGGGGTTTGATCAGCCCCAGCATTTT CASSFDRGFDQPQHF
- - TRBJ2-1 TRBV25-1 TGTGCCAGCAGTACCCCACCTTGGAGCTCCTACAATGAGCAGTTCTTC CASSTPPWSSYNEQFF
- TRBD1 TRBJ1-3 TRBV28 TGTGCCAGCAGTTTATGGGGACAGGAGTCTGGAAACACCATATATTTT CASSLWGQESGNTIYF